The rows below give T cell receptor beta chains drawn from one sample of a study of T cell responses to AZD1222 COVID-19 vaccine. Clones were read by immunoSEQ multiplex PCR, and TCRdb kept only the in-frame ones, dropping some. The sample includes 95,000 to 100,000 clones, about nine tenths of them seen just once. The sequencing here drew on peripheral blood, taken 28 days after the second AZD1222 dose. Every receptor here comes from an adult who received the AZD1222 COVID-19 vaccine. The CDR3 runs from the conserved cysteine through the conserved F or W.

len	v_gene	CDR3aa
15	TRBV18	CASSATLAQGNEQFF
16	TRBV11-2	CASSLRGSGYYNEQFF
13	TRBV29-1	CSVRTSGAYEQYF
16	TRBV6-1	CASSGGSGTGGYEQYF
11	TRBV20-1	CSVAGPGEQYF
19	TRBV6-1	CASSETGTGFSSSPDEQYF
15	TRBV28	CASTYEGGGSYEQYF
16	TRBV27	CASSSYLAAQGNEQFF
15	TRBV9	CASSVGSRRYNEQFF
20	TRBV6-1	CASSENWLTVRRVTNEKLFF
13	TRBV27	CASRFTGGGEQYF
15	TRBV6-5	CASSYSIGSDSPLHF
15	TRBV9	CASSVALGQDEKLFF